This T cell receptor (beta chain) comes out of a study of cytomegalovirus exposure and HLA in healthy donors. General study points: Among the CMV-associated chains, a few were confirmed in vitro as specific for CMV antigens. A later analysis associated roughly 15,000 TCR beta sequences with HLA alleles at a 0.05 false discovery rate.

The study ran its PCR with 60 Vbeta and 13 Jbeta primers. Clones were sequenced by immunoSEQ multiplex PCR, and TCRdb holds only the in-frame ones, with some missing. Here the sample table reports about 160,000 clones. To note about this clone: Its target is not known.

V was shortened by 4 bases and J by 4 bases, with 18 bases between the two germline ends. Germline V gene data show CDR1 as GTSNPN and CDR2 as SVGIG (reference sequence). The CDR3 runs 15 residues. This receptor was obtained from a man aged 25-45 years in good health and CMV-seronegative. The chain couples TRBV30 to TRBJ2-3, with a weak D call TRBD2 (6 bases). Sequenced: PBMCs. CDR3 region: CAWTPQRAFSDTQYF. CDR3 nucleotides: TGTGCCTGGACCCCCCAGCGGGCCTTCTCAGATACGCAGTATTTT.